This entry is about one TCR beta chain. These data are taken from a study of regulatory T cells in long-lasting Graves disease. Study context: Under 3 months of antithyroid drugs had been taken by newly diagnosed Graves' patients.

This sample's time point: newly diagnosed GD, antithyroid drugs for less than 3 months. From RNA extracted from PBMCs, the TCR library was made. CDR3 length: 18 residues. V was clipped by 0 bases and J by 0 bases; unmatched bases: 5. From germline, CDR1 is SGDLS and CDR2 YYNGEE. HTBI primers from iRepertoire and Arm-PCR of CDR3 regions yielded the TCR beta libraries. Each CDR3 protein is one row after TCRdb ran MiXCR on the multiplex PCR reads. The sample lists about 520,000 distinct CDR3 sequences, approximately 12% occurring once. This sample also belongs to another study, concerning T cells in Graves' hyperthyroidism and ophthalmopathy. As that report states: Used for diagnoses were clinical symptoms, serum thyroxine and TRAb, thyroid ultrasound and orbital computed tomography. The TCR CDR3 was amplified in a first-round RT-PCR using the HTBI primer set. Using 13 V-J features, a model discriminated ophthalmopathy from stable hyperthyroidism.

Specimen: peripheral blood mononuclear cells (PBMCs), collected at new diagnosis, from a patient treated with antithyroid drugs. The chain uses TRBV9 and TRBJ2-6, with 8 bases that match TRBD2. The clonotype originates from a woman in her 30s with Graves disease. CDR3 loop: CASSVGGRPSSGANVLTF. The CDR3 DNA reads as TGTGCCAGCAGCGTAGGCGGGAGGCCAAGCTCTGGGGCCAACGTCCTGACTTTC.